The 10 T cell receptor beta chains below come from one sample, sequenced in a study of post-analysis software for immune sequencing data. Unique-molecular-identifier-tagged TCR beta cDNA libraries were used. From the PCR reads, TCRdb called clonotypes with MiXCR, one entry per CDR3 protein. The sample has 400,000 to 500,000 distinct CDR3 sequences, roughly 40% seen once. Their target antigens are unknown. Study-wide results and limits: Patients used five TRBV segments, including TRBV5-6, TRBV5-1 and TRBV20-1, more often than controls.

Sequenced: blood. These receptors were collected from a girl aged 2 to 10 with multiple sclerosis.

The chain carries TRBV6-6 and TRBJ2-1, with a weak D call TRBD1 (6 bases). Trimming pared 0 bases from V and 4 bases from J, leaving 16 bases between. The CDR3 is made up of 17 amino acids. CDR1 and CDR2 from the germline V gene are MNHNY and SVGAGI (reference sequence). The CDR3 reads CASSYSGDIGLYNEQFF. As DNA, the CDR3 is TGTGCCAGCAGTTACTCAGGGGACATAGGGTTGTACAATGAGCAGTTCTTC.

This clonotype was found a few times. The chain uses TRBV9 and TRBJ2-7, with D perhaps TRBD2 (5 bases). Trimming took off 2 bases at V and 2 bases at J, with 11 bases between the two ends. Per germline, CDR1 SGDLS and CDR2 YYNGEE. The CDR3 spans 14 residues. The CDR3 DNA reads TGTGCCAGCAGCGTGTACGGGATTGCCTACGAGCAGTACTTC. Encoded protein: CASSVYGIAYEQYF.

CDR3 region: CASSPGQASSYNEQYF. The CDR3 bases are TGCGCCAGCAGCCCCGGACAGGCAAGCTCCTACAATGAGCAGTACTTC. J is TRBJ2-1 and V is TRBV5-1, with 7 bases identical to TRBD1. Judging by the DNA end, TRBJ2-7 fits better; the J call may be wrong. The length of the CDR3 is 16 residues. Germline loops: CDR1 SGHRS, CDR2 YFSETQ.

This clonotype was counted once. This sequence joins TRBV9 and TRBJ2-4, with 8 bases that match TRBD1. The V gene's germline CDR1 is SGDLS and CDR2 YYNGEE. This CDR3 is built from 16 residues. J gave up 13 bases and V 2 bases, and 17 bases lay outside the gene matches. The CDR3 protein is CASSVGPGQGAREQYF. The CDR3 DNA follows: TGTGCCAGCAGCGTCGGCCCTGGCCAGGGGGCGCGAGAGCAGTACTTC.

The gene calls are TRBV20-1 and TRBJ2-3, with a weak D call TRBD2 (6 bases). CDR3 length: 13 residues. Germline CDR1 is DFQATT and CDR2 is SNEGSKA (reference sequence). Trimming cost V 1 base and J 4 bases, with 9 bases left between them. The CDR3 sequence is CSARATSADTQYF. DNA of the CDR3: TGCAGTGCTAGAGCGACTAGTGCAGATACGCAGTATTTT.

The chain couples TRBV20-1 to TRBJ2-7; D tentatively fits TRBD1 or TRBD2 (5 bases each). The germline V gene encodes CDR1 DFQATT and CDR2 SNEGSKA (reference sequence). This CDR3 has 13 amino acids. V was cut by 6 bases and J by 2 bases, with 14 bases left in between. The CDR3 sequence is CSADEGRAYEQYF. CDR3 nucleotides: TGCAGTGCCGACGAGGGGCGTGCCTACGAGCAGTACTTC.

The chain is built from TRBV11-2 and TRBJ2-5; the D gene is possibly TRBD1 (5 bases). V dropped 5 bases and J dropped 1 base, with 8 bases sitting between them. CDR1 is SGHAT and CDR2 is FQNNGV in the germline V gene. The length of the CDR3 is 13 residues. The CDR3 spells CASSQTAQETQYF. The CDR3 region has the DNA TGTGCCAGCAGCCAGACAGCCCAAGAGACCCAGTACTTC.

As DNA, the CDR3 is TGTGCCAGCAGCTTAATAACTAATGAAAAACTGTTTTTT. Its protein is CASSLITNEKLFF. This chain connects TRBV7-6 to TRBJ1-4, with D unresolved. Germline loops: CDR1 SGHVS, CDR2 FNYEAQ. The CDR3 consists of 13 residues. The V gene lost 2 bases and the J gene lost 1 base, with 2 bases spanning the gap.

This clonotype has only a few counts. The chain combines TRBV10-3 with TRBJ1-1, with 8 positions matching TRBD1. There are 12 residues in the CDR3. Looked up from germline, CDR1 is ENHRY and CDR2 is SYGVKD. With 10 bases clipped from V and 4 bases from J, the junction kept 5 bases outside the gene matches. CDR3 sequence (DNA): TGTGCCACTGACAGGGGAGGCACTGAAGCTTTCTTT. The encoded protein is CATDRGGTEAFF.

This chain connects TRBV20-1 to TRBJ2-1; no reliable D call. There are 14 residues in the CDR3. Germline V gives CDR1 DFQATT, CDR2 SNEGSKA (reference sequence). The V gene lost 6 bases and the J gene lost 4 bases, with 16 bases spanning the gap. The CDR3 loop is CSAPTRPGYNEQFF. CDR3 DNA sequence: TGCAGTGCCCCGACCCGTCCCGGGTACAATGAGCAGTTCTTC.